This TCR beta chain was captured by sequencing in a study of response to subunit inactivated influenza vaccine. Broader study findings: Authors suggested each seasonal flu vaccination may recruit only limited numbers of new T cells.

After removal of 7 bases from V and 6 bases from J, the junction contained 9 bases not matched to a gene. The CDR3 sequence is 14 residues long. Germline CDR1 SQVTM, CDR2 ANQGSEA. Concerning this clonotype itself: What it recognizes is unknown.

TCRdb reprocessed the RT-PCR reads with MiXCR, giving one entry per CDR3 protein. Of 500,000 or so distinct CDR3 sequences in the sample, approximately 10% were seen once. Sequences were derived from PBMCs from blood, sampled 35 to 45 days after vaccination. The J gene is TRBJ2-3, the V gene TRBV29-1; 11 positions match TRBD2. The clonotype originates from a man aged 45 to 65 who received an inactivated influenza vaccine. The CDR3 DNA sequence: TGCAGCGGGCGGACTAGCGGGTACCTGGATACGCAGTATTTT. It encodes CSGRTSGYLDTQYF.